The 25 T cell receptor beta chains presented below share a single source sample, sequenced in a study of CD8 T cells in ankylosing spondylitis. Study-wide findings and caveats: A motif in TCR beta, a set of eight or nine highly homologous variants, appeared characteristic of ankylosing spondylitis blood.

MiXCR, run by TCRdb on the 5' RACE reads, gives a single entry per CDR3 protein. The data show around 770,000 distinct CDR3 sequences, around a fifth seen once. Their antigens are not known. The sample taken for sequencing was blood, either unsorted or a sorted T cell fraction (not recorded which). The receptors stem from a male donor with ankylosing spondylitis.

This clonotype has more than one count but fewer than ten. The chain employs TRBV6-2 or TRBV6-3 and TRBJ2-1; D gene uncertain. Between the trimmed V and J ends, which lost 2 bases and 3 bases, there was a span of 8 bases. CDR1 is MNHEY and CDR2 is SVGEGT in the germline V gene. The CDR3 spans 14 residues. The CDR3: CASSYVDVYNEQFF. CDR3 DNA sequence: TGTGCCAGCAGTTACGTGGATGTCTACAATGAGCAGTTCTTC.

This clonotype was seen only a few times. The rearrangement uses TRBV6-6 and TRBJ2-3; no reliable D call. In germline, CDR1 is MNHNY, CDR2 SVGAGI (reference sequence). V gave up 6 bases and J gave up 0 bases, with 7 bases separating them. The CDR3 sequence is 13 residues long. Written as DNA, the CDR3 is TGTGCCAGCAGATACCGCAGCACAGATACGCAGTATTTT. It yields the protein CASRYRSTDTQYF.

The rearrangement links TRBV7-6 to TRBJ2-5; 12 nucleotides agree with TRBD2. CDR3 length: 15 residues. V shed 4 bases, J shed 5 bases, and the junction held 5 bases outside the gene matches. Per germline, CDR1 SGHVS and CDR2 FNYEAQ. CDR3 nucleotides: TGTGCCAGCAGCTCTACCGGGACTAGCGGGGAGACCCAGTACTTC. Its protein is CASSSTGTSGETQYF. Using reference TRBV7-6 and TRBJ2-5 for the parts outside the CDR3, the full variable domain is GAGVSQSPRYKVTKRGQDVALRCDPISGHVSLYWYRQALGQGPEFLTYFNYEAQQDKSGLPNDRFSAERPEGSISTLTIQRTEQRDSAMYRCASSSTGTSGETQYFGPGTRLLVL.

The V and J genes are TRBV11-1 and TRBJ2-3; D perhaps matches TRBD2 (6 bases). The V gene lost 3 bases and the J gene lost 1 base, with 14 bases spanning the gap. Germline V gene data show CDR1 as SGHAT and CDR2 as FQDESV (reference sequence). The CDR3 is 16 residues long. The CDR3 DNA reads as TGTGCCAGCAGCTTTGTGTCAGGCGGGGGCACAGATACGCAGTATTTT. Protein product: CASSFVSGGGTDTQYF.

The chain carries TRBV29-1 and TRBJ2-1; TRBD2 matches 7 bases. Germline-derived CDR1 and CDR2 are SQVTM and ANQGSEA. The CDR3 covers 14 residues. With V trimmed by 6 bases and J by 4 bases, 9 bases remained unmatched. Here the CDR3 reads CSVAGASGYNEQFF. CDR3 coding DNA: TGCAGCGTGGCCGGGGCTAGCGGTTACAATGAGCAGTTCTTC.

The chain carries TRBV5-6 and TRBJ2-5, with 11 bases matching TRBD1. Germline V gene data show CDR1 as SGHDT and CDR2 as YYEEEE. Trimming removed 1 base from V and 5 bases from J; junction bases left unmatched: 7. This CDR3 region has 16 residues. The CDR3 spells CASSLYGTGGLETQYF. CDR3 DNA sequence: TGTGCCAGCAGCTTGTATGGGACAGGGGGTTTGGAGACCCAGTACTTC.

V gene TRBV27 combines with J gene TRBJ1-5; D not resolved. The CDR3 runs to 15 residues. Trimming stripped 6 bases from V and 5 bases from J, with 17 bases between. Germline lookup yields CDR1 MNHEY and CDR2 SMNVEV (reference sequence). The CDR3 protein is CASSSTGDTYQPQHF. CDR3 DNA: TGTGCCAGCAGCTCGACTGGAGACACTTATCAGCCCCAGCATTTT.

The J gene is TRBJ2-7, the V gene TRBV29-1; D is unresolved. From germline, CDR1 is SQVTM and CDR2 ANQGSEA. Trimming took off 6 bases at V and 8 bases at J, with 20 bases between the two ends. The CDR3 contains 13 residues. Here the CDR3 reads CSVAQSGNPKQYF. The CDR3 DNA is TGCAGCGTAGCCCAATCAGGTAACCCTAAGCAGTACTTC.

The chain carries TRBV3-1 and TRBJ2-7; unclear D gene. The ends were cut back, 1 base at V and 1 base at J, with 14 bases in the middle. This CDR3 contains 16 residues. Germline V gene data show CDR1 as LGHDT and CDR2 as YNNKEL (reference sequence). Here the CDR3 DNA reads TGTGCCAGCAGCCAAGTCGGGCAGGACCTTTCCTACGAGCAGTACTTC. Protein sequence: CASSQVGQDLSYEQYF.

The chain carries TRBV28 and TRBJ2-7; a possible D gene is TRBD2 (5 bases). The CDR3 consists of 11 residues. CDR1 and CDR2 from the germline V gene are MDHEN and SYDVKM. Trimming stripped 6 bases from V and 5 bases from J, with 8 bases between. In DNA form, the CDR3 reads TGTGCCAGCAGGGTCGGGAACGAGCAGTACTTC. Amino acid sequence: CASRVGNEQYF. Together with reference TRBV28 and TRBJ2-7, the CDR3 gives the full variable domain: DVKVTQSSRYLVKRTGEKVFLECVQDMDHENMFWYRQDPGLGLRLIYFSYDVKMKEKGDIPEGYSVSREKKERFSLILESASTNQTSMYLCASRVGNEQYFGPGTRLTVT.

This clonotype has just a few counts. The V and J genes are TRBV5-1 and TRBJ2-3, with D tentatively TRBD2 (5 bases). The CDR3 extends over 15 amino acids. V dropped 1 base and J dropped 0 bases, with 9 bases sitting between them. Germline loops: CDR1 SGHRS, CDR2 YFSETQ. In nucleotides, the CDR3 is TGCGCCAGCAGCTTGTCCGGGATGAGCACAGATACGCAGTATTTT. Amino acid sequence: CASSLSGMSTDTQYF.

The CDR3 spells CASSHGRGGVDTQYF. As DNA, the CDR3 is TGTGCCAGCAGCCACGGACGGGGGGGCGTGGATACGCAGTATTTT. This chain links TRBV3-1 with TRBJ2-3; TRBD2 matches 8 bases. V shed 3 bases, J shed 6 bases, and the junction held 8 bases outside the gene matches. The germline V gene has CDR1 LGHDT and CDR2 YNNKEL (reference sequence). CDR3 length: 15 amino acids.

The chain uses TRBV6-4 and TRBJ2-5, with D maybe TRBD2 (5 bases). Germline CDR1 and CDR2: MRHNA and SNTAGT. The germline V and J ends were trimmed by 4 bases and 9 bases, with 15 bases remaining between them. CDR3 length: 13 amino acids. CDR3 coding DNA: TGTGCCAGCAGTGTGGGTCCGTCAGCGGCCCAGTACTTC. This translates into CASSVGPSAAQYF.

The chain combines TRBV20-1 with TRBJ2-2; 8 bases agree with TRBD2. With 0 bases clipped from V and 0 bases from J, the junction kept 6 bases outside the gene matches. Germline CDR1 and CDR2: DFQATT and SNEGSKA (reference sequence). The CDR3 is 17 residues long. This CDR3 is CSARDWGLVTNTGELFF. The CDR3 DNA is TGCAGTGCTAGAGATTGGGGACTAGTAACGAACACCGGGGAGCTGTTTTTT.

V and J are TRBV3-1 and TRBJ2-7; perhaps TRBD2 as D (7 bases). Germline loops: CDR1 LGHDT, CDR2 YNNKEL (reference sequence). V lost 1 base and J 6 bases, leaving 10 bases between the germline ends. The CDR3 is 13 amino acids. DNA for the CDR3: TGTGCCAGCAGCCAAGCTAGGGGGGGCGAGCAGTACTTC. Translation gives CASSQARGGEQYF.

In this sample, this clonotype turned up a few times. The genes are TRBV6-2 or TRBV6-3 and TRBJ2-5; TRBD1 agrees at 9 bases. CDR3 length equals 18 residues. The junction had 18 bases not matched to a gene; V was cut back by 5 bases and J by 5 bases. CDR1 MNHEY and CDR2 SVGEGT come from the germline V gene. CDR3 nucleotides: TGTGCCAGCAGTCCCGATACGGCTGGGACAGGGCCATTTGAGACCCAGTACTTC. This gives the protein CASSPDTAGTGPFETQYF.

J is TRBJ2-3 and V is TRBV28, with D unresolved. Per the germline V gene, CDR1 is MDHEN and CDR2 is SYDVKM. The length of the CDR3 is 12 residues. Here the CDR3 DNA reads TGTGTCACAACCGGGCCCACAGATACGCAGTATTTT. Protein sequence: CVTTGPTDTQYF.

The gene calls are TRBV6-1 and TRBJ1-1; possible D gene TRBD1, 6 bases. CDR1 and CDR2 (germline): MNHNS, SASEGT. Trimming pared 10 bases from V and 2 bases from J, leaving 14 bases between. There are 13 residues in the CDR3. The CDR3 bases are TGTGCCACCGCGGGGGGGCCCAACACTGAAGCTTTCTTT. This encodes CATAGGPNTEAFF.

The chain recombines TRBV20-1 with TRBJ2-7, with D hard to call. Germline CDR1 DFQATT, CDR2 SNEGSKA (reference sequence). Deletions cut 6 bases from V and 2 bases from J, with 11 bases between. The CDR3 contains 12 residues. The DNA of the CDR3 is TGCAGTGCCCCCTTCAATACCTACGAGCAGTACTTC. This sequence encodes CSAPFNTYEQYF.

This clonotype has more than one count but fewer than ten. This chain joins TRBV10-3 and TRBJ2-7, with D unresolved. Looked up from germline, CDR1 is ENHRY and CDR2 is SYGVKD. CDR3 length: 12 residues. V lost 2 bases, J lost 2 bases, and 4 bases lay in between. The CDR3 DNA reads TGTGCCATCAGTGAGGGAGCCTACGAGCAGTACTTC. Translated: CAISEGAYEQYF.

The CDR3 protein is CASSQVTGVEAQYF. As DNA, the CDR3 is TGCGCCAGCAGCCAAGTAACAGGGGTTGAGGCCCAGTACTTC. This rearrangement joins TRBV4-1 to TRBJ2-5; 7 bases line up with TRBD1. Germline CDR1 reads MGHRA; CDR2 reads YSYEKL. The CDR3 extends over 14 amino acids. Trimming removed 1 base from V and 9 bases from J; junction bases left unmatched: 8.

The genes are TRBV10-3 and TRBJ2-3; 8 bases agree with TRBD2. The CDR3 sequence is 14 residues long. The germline gives CDR1 ENHRY, CDR2 SYGVKD. The V and J ends lost 9 bases and 1 base, in that order; junction bases with no gene match: 6. The CDR3 region has the DNA TGTGCCATTAGACTAGCGTCTGGCACAGATACGCAGTATTTT. Translation: CAIRLASGTDTQYF.

V gene TRBV7-8 combines with J gene TRBJ2-2; D gene unclear. The ends were cut back, 3 bases at V and 2 bases at J, with 10 bases in the middle. The germline CDR1 and CDR2 sequences are SGHVS and FQNEAQ. This CDR3 comprises 15 residues. Here the CDR3 reads CASSFGASNTGELFF. The CDR3 nucleotides read TGTGCCAGCAGCTTCGGCGCCAGTAACACCGGGGAGCTGTTTTTT.

This clonotype was found a few times. The V gene is TRBV25-1, the J gene TRBJ1-1; maybe TRBD1 (5 bases). The CDR3 is 13 residues long. V was pared by 1 base and J by 8 bases, with 11 bases between. CDR1 and CDR2 (germline): MGHDK, SYGVNS. CDR3 sequence: CASSEFGAPEAFF. The CDR3 DNA reads TGTGCCAGCAGTGAATTCGGGGCCCCAGAAGCTTTCTTT.

This clonotype was observed a few times. V usage is TRBV12-3 or TRBV12-4 and J usage is TRBJ2-7; D ambiguous. V was trimmed by 3 bases and J by 0 bases, leaving 6 bases between them. This CDR3 has 13 residues. CDR3 nucleotides: TGTGCCAGCAGTTTTCCGGGCTCCTACGAGCAGTACTTC. Encoded protein: CASSFPGSYEQYF.